Shown below are 18 T cell receptor beta chains from a single sample sequenced in a study of cytomegalovirus exposure and HLA in healthy donors. Method: immunoSEQ multiplex PCR; TCRdb's copy keeps in-frame clones and lacks some. The sample includes about 330,000 clones, around 90% of them seen just once. The specimen sequenced was PBMCs. Source of these receptors: a woman aged 25 to 39 in good health and CMV-seropositive.

CDR3 DNA sequence: TGTGCCAGCAGCTTAGGGGCAAGGGGGCCTTACGAGCAGTACTTC. Its translation: CASSLGARGPYEQYF. The J gene is TRBJ2-7, the V gene TRBV7-8; 7 positions match TRBD1. The V and J ends lost 1 base and 4 bases, in that order; junction bases with no gene match: 7. CDR3 length: 15 amino acids. From germline, CDR1 is SGHVS and CDR2 FQNEAQ.

The gene calls are TRBV5-1 and TRBJ2-3; no definite D call. The CDR3 is 14 amino acids. Trimming took off 4 bases at V and 1 base at J, with 10 bases between the two ends. Germline V CDR1 and CDR2: SGHRS, YFSETQ. This CDR3 reads CASSPATRTDTQYF. The CDR3 bases are TGCGCCAGCAGCCCGGCGACGCGCACAGATACGCAGTATTTT. Variable domain in full (rest from reference TRBV5-1 and TRBJ2-3): KAGVTQTPRYLIKTRGQQVTLSCSPISGHRSVSWYQQTPGQGLQFLFEYFSETQRNKGNFPGRFSGRQFSNSRSEMNVSTLELGDSALYLCASSPATRTDTQYFGPGTRLTVL.

The chain couples TRBV9 to TRBJ2-7; D remains unclear. With 4 bases removed from V and 2 bases from J, the gap between germline ends came to 13 bases. The CDR3 totals 14 residues. Germline lookup yields CDR1 SGDLS and CDR2 YYNGEE. The CDR3 is CASSPEEIAYEQYF. The DNA for the CDR3 is TGTGCCAGCAGCCCAGAGGAAATAGCCTACGAGCAGTACTTC. Full variable domain (rest looked up from reference TRBV9 and TRBJ2-7): DSGVTQTPKHLITATGQRVTLRCSPRSGDLSVYWYQQSLDQGLQFLIQYYNGEERAKGNILERFSAQQFPDLHSELNLSSLELGDSALYFCASSPEEIAYEQYFGPGTRLTVT.

The chain uses TRBV7-7 and TRBJ2-7; tentative D call: TRBD1 (5 bases). Germline V gene lookup returns CDR1 SSHAT and CDR2 FNYEAQ (reference sequence). Trimming shortened V by 1 base and J by 3 bases, and 10 bases separated the two germline ends. The CDR3 has 14 amino acids. The DNA for the CDR3 is TGTGCCAGCAGCTTAGACCAGGGAAGCTACGAGCAGTACTTC. Translation: CASSLDQGSYEQYF.

The chain joins TRBV5-1 to TRBJ2-3; 11 positions agree with TRBD2. The CDR3 has 18 amino acids. Germline CDR1 reads SGHRS; CDR2 reads YFSETQ. The ends lost 0 bases at V and 4 bases at J; junction bases unmatched: 10. The CDR3 DNA reads TGCGCCAGCAGCTTGGCCCCCCTACTAGCGGGGGTTCCAGATACGCAGTATTTT. Translated: CASSLAPLLAGVPDTQYF.

The chain couples TRBV6-5 to TRBJ2-2; D gene unclear. The CDR3 has 16 amino acids. V was pared by 0 bases and J by 1 base, with 9 bases between. Germline V CDR1 and CDR2: MNHEY, SVGAGI. For the CDR3, the DNA is TGTGCCAGCAGTTACTCGGGCTGGGGGAACACCGGGGAGCTGTTTTTT. As protein: CASSYSGWGNTGELFF.

J is TRBJ2-7 and V is TRBV25-1; maybe TRBD1 (6 bases). The CDR3 length is 12 residues. V gave up 5 bases and J gave up 5 bases, with 10 bases separating them. Germline assignment: CDR1 MGHDK and CDR2 SYGVNS. The CDR3 coding sequence is TGTGCCAGCAGTACGAACAGGGACGAGCAGTACTTC. It specifies CASSTNRDEQYF.

The gene calls are TRBV27 and TRBJ2-5, with D possibly matching TRBD2 (6 bases). CDR1 and CDR2 (germline): MNHEY, SMNVEV (reference sequence). V was pared by 11 bases and J by 5 bases, with 18 bases between. This CDR3 spans 13 amino acids. The CDR3 bases are TGTGCCGCAAAGGGCGGGGCGATGGAGACCCAGTACTTC. Translation gives CAAKGGAMETQYF.

This chain joins TRBV28 and TRBJ1-2, with 8 bases lining up with TRBD1. CDR1 MDHEN and CDR2 SYDVKM come from the germline V gene. The CDR3 length is 14 residues. V lost 3 bases and J lost 8; bases outside the gene matches: 8. The CDR3 here is CASSLPGGASGYTF. CDR3 DNA: TGTGCCAGCAGTTTGCCAGGGGGCGCCTCGGGCTACACCTTC.

The gene calls are TRBV10-3 and TRBJ1-6; maybe TRBD1 (6 bases). CDR1 ENHRY and CDR2 SYGVKD come from the germline V gene. The CDR3 is made up of 15 amino acids. Trimming took 2 bases from V and 6 from J, leaving 11 bases between them. The CDR3 DNA follows: TGTGCCATCAGTGAGGTAGGGGGGGGTAATTCACCCCTCCACTTT. The encoded protein is CAISEVGGGNSPLHF.

The table lists this clone with a count of one. The J gene is TRBJ1-3, the V gene TRBV9, with a possible D match to TRBD1 (5 bases). The CDR3 runs 12 residues. Trimming pared 7 bases from V and 0 bases from J, leaving 5 bases between. Germline CDR1 reads SGDLS; CDR2 reads YYNGEE. CDR3 nucleotides: TGTGCCAGCCAGGGCTCTGGAAACACCATATATTTT. It is translated as CASQGSGNTIYF.

The rearrangement joins TRBV7-8 to TRBJ2-3, with TRBD2 matching 9 bases. Looked up from germline, CDR1 is SGHVS and CDR2 is FQNEAQ. V dropped 4 bases and J dropped 5; count of bases not matched to a gene: 16. The CDR3 spans 18 residues. The CDR3 is CASSYQSLAGGRGDTQYF. The DNA for the CDR3 is TGTGCCAGCAGCTACCAGTCTCTTGCGGGGGGGCGAGGAGATACGCAGTATTTT.

The chain has TRBV23-1 and TRBJ2-1, with TRBD1 as a possible D gene (5 bases). Being an ORF, TRBV23-1 has a function that is uncertain. This CDR3 comprises 14 residues. The germline V and J ends were trimmed by 3 bases and 1 base, with 7 bases remaining between them. The CDR3 DNA sequence: TGCGCCAGCAGTCATTGGACATCCTACAATGAGCAGTTCTTC. Its translation is CASSHWTSYNEQFF.

The chain combines TRBV30 with TRBJ1-1; TRBD1 is a possible D gene (5 bases). There are 12 residues in the CDR3. Germline V gene sequence: CDR1 GTSNPN, CDR2 SVGIG (reference sequence). V shed 7 bases and J shed 0 bases, with 9 bases lying between them. The CDR3 loop reads CASGRLNTEAFF. The CDR3 DNA is TGTGCCTCGGGACGGCTGAACACTGAAGCTTTCTTT.

The rearrangement links TRBV5-4 to TRBJ2-2; TRBD2 aligns across 11 bases. The V gene end was trimmed by 4 bases and the J gene end by 5 bases; junction bases not matched to a gene: 7. This CDR3 comprises 16 residues. CDR1 is SGHNT, CDR2 YYREEE, per germline (reference sequence). CDR3 protein: CASSRGTSGVTGELFF. The DNA of the CDR3 is TGTGCCAGCAGCAGAGGGACTAGCGGTGTAACCGGGGAGCTGTTTTTT.

The chain couples TRBV4-1 to TRBJ1-4, with D perhaps TRBD1 (5 bases). The germline gives CDR1 MGHRA, CDR2 YSYEKL. The CDR3 totals 14 residues. Trimming stripped 3 bases from V and 3 bases from J, with 8 bases between. CDR3 amino acids: CASSQGDSNEKLFF. For the CDR3, the DNA is TGCGCCAGCAGCCAGGGGGATTCTAATGAAAAACTGTTTTTT.

In this sample, this clone turned up a few times. The chain combines TRBV2 with TRBJ1-5, with 7 bases that match TRBD1. Trimming took 9 bases from V and 2 from J; bases not matched to a gene: 7. Germline loops: CDR1 SNHLY, CDR2 FYNNEI. The CDR3 has 14 residues. The CDR3 reads CASRQGLGNQPQHF. CDR3 DNA sequence: TGTGCCAGTAGACAGGGTCTTGGCAATCAGCCCCAGCATTTT.

The rearrangement links TRBV15 to TRBJ2-4, with D unresolved. Trimming removed 5 bases at V and 1 base at J, with 12 bases between. Germline-derived CDR1 and CDR2 are LNHNV and YYDKDF (reference sequence). The CDR3 length is 15 residues. The CDR3 protein is CATSPLAGAKNIQYF. In DNA, the CDR3 is TGTGCCACCAGCCCTCTCGCCGGGGCCAAAAACATTCAGTACTTC.